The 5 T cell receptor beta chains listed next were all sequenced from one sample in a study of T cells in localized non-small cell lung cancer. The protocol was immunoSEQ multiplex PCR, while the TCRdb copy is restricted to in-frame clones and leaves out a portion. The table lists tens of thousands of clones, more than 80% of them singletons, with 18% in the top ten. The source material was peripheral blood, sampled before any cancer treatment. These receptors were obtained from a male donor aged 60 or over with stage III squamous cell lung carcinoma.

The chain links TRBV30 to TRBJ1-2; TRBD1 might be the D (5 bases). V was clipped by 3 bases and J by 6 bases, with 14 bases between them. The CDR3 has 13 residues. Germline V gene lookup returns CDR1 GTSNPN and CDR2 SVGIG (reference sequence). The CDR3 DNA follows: TGTGCCTGGAGCGTTAGTCGACAGAATGGCTACACCTTC. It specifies CAWSVSRQNGYTF. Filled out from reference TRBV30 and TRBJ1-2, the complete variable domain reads SQTIHQWPATLVQPVGSPLSLECTVEGTSNPNLYWYRQAAGRGLQLLFYSVGIGQISSEVPQNLSASRPQDRQFILSSKKLLLSDSGFYLCAWSVSRQNGYTFGSGTRLTVV.

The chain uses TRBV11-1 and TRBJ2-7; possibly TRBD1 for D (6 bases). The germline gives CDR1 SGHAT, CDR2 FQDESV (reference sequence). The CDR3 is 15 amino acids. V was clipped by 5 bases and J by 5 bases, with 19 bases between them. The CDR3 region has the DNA TGTGCCAGCAGCGCAACTCCGACAGGACCTGACGAGCAGTACTTC. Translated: CASSATPTGPDEQYF.

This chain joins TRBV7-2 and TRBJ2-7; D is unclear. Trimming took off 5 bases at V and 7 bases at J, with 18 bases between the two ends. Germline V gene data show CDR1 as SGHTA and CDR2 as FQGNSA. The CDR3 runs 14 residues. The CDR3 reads CASSPEQWGVEQYF. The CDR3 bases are TGTGCCAGCAGCCCGGAGCAGTGGGGTGTGGAGCAGTACTTC.

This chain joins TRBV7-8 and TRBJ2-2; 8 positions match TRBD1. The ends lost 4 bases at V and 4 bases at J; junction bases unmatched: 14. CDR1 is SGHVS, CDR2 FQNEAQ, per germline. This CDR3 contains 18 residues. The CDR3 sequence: CASSYFHGGTGSTGELFF. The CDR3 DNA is TGTGCCAGCAGCTACTTCCATGGGGGGACAGGCTCCACCGGGGAGCTGTTTTTT.

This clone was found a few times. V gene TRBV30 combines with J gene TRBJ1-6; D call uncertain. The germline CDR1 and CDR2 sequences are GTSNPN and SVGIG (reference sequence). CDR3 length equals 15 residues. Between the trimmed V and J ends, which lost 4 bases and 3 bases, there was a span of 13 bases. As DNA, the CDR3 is TGTGCCTGGAATAAGGACGGAAACTATAATTCACCCCTCCACTTT. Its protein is CAWNKDGNYNSPLHF.